This TCR beta chain emerged from a study of control samples from healthy donors and cancer patients. V lost 8 bases and J 7 bases, leaving 18 bases between the germline ends. Germline V gene sequence: CDR1 SNHLY, CDR2 FYNNEI. This CDR3 is 13 amino acids long. Produced via immunoSEQ multiplex PCR; TCRdb's table is partial and in-frame only. Of approximately 94,000 clones detected, roughly 90% appear once; the ten largest clones hold about 20%. This clone was found a few times. V usage is TRBV2 and J usage is TRBJ2-7; D possibly corresponds to TRBD1 (6 bases). The sequence was collected from a woman between 50 and 59 years old in good health. Input material: blood. In DNA, the CDR3 is TGTGCCAGCTACAGGGCGGGCCCACAAGAGCAGTACTTC. The encoded protein is CASYRAGPQEQYF. The whole variable domain, remainder taken from reference TRBV2 and TRBJ2-7, is EPEVTQTPSHQVTQMGQEVILRCVPISNHLYFYWYRQILGQKVEFLVSFYNNEISEKSEIFDDQFSVERPDGSNFTLKIRSTKLEDSAMYFCASYRAGPQEQYFGPGTRLTVT.